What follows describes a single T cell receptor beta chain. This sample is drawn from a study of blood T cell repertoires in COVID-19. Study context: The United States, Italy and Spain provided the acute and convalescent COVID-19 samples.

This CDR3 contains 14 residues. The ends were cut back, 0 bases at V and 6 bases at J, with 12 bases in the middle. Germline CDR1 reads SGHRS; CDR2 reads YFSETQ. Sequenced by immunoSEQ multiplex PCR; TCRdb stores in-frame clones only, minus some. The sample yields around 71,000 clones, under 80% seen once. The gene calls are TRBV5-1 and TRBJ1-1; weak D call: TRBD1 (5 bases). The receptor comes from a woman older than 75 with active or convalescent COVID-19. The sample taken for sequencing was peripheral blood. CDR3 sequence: CASSLASDTAEAFF. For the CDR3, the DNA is TGCGCCAGCAGCTTGGCCTCGGACACGGCTGAAGCTTTCTTT.